The 31 T cell receptor beta chains reported below all come from one sample, sequenced in a study of blood T cell repertoires in COVID-19. Data came from immunoSEQ multiplex PCR; TCRdb stores just in-frame clones and leaves some out. The table records hundreds of thousands of clones, 75% to 90% of them present only once. Sequencing was performed on PBMCs or T cells enriched from blood (not recorded which). All receptors derive from a man aged 40-49 years who had recovered from COVID-19.

V gene TRBV18 combines with J gene TRBJ2-7; possibly TRBD1 for D (5 bases). V shed 2 bases and J shed 6 bases, with 11 bases lying between them. Germline values: CDR1 KGHSH, CDR2 LQKENI. CDR3 length: 13 amino acids. The CDR3 DNA is TGTGCCAGCTCACCAATGACAGCGCTCGAGCAGTACTTC. Its protein is CASSPMTALEQYF.

The CDR3 DNA follows: TGTGCCACCAGCAGGGGGAACACTGAAGCTTTCTTT. Protein product: CATSRGNTEAFF. The V gene is TRBV24-1, the J gene TRBJ1-1, with D possibly TRBD1 on 6 matching bases. The CDR3 covers 12 residues. V was shortened by 7 bases and J by 1 base, with 6 bases between the two germline ends. Per germline, CDR1 KGHDR and CDR2 SFDVKD.

The CDR3 spells CASSLGPGSSASYEQYF. As DNA, the CDR3 is TGTGCCAGCAGCTTAGGCCCAGGCTCTAGCGCTTCCTACGAGCAGTACTTC. The V gene is TRBV13, the J gene TRBJ2-7, with D tentatively TRBD2 (6 bases). With 0 bases removed from V and 1 base from J, the gap between germline ends came to 16 bases. Germline-derived CDR1 and CDR2 are PRHDT and FYEKMQ (reference sequence). The CDR3 length is 17 residues.

The chain couples TRBV6-5 to TRBJ2-1; 12 positions agree with TRBD2. Per the germline V gene, CDR1 is MNHEY and CDR2 is SVGAGI. J lost 7 bases, V lost 4 bases, and 5 bases had no gene match. There are 15 residues in the CDR3. CDR3 DNA: TGTGCCAGCAGTTTCGGGCTAGCGGGAGGGAATGAGCAGTTCTTC. This encodes CASSFGLAGGNEQFF.

The V and J genes are TRBV28 and TRBJ1-4; TRBD1 is a possible D gene (5 bases). In germline, CDR1 is MDHEN, CDR2 SYDVKM. V was trimmed by 0 bases and J by 10 bases, leaving 9 bases between them. This CDR3 contains 13 residues. The CDR3 region has the DNA TGTGCCAGCAGTTTATGGACGGGGGGAAAACTGTTTTTT. This codes for CASSLWTGGKLFF.

J is TRBJ1-5 and V is TRBV18, with 7 bases matching TRBD1. With 6 bases clipped from V and 6 bases from J, the junction kept 11 bases outside the gene matches. CDR3 length: 15 amino acids. Germline V CDR1 and CDR2: KGHSH, LQKENI. The CDR3 loop is CASSLSQGGGQPQHF. The CDR3 nucleotides are TGTGCCAGCTCCCTAAGCCAGGGGGGTGGTCAGCCCCAGCATTTT. The full variable domain, its missing parts supplied by reference TRBV18 and TRBJ1-5, is NAGVMQNPRHLVRRRGQEARLRCSPMKGHSHVYWYRQLPEEGLKFMVYLQKENIIDESGMPKERFSAEFPKEGPSILRIQQVVRGDSAAYFCASSLSQGGGQPQHFGDGTRLSIL.

V and J are TRBV2 and TRBJ1-1; perhaps TRBD1 as D (5 bases). V dropped 4 bases and J dropped 0 bases, with 9 bases sitting between them. The V gene's germline CDR1 is SNHLY and CDR2 FYNNEI. The CDR3 contains 14 residues. The CDR3 bases are TGTGCCAGCAGTGCTGCCAGGGTGAACACTGAAGCTTTCTTT. This sequence encodes CASSAARVNTEAFF.

This clone was counted a single time. The rearrangement links TRBV19 to TRBJ1-5, with TRBD1 identical over 8 bases. V lost 7 bases, J lost 5 bases, and 7 bases stayed unmatched. The CDR3 is 14 amino acids. Per germline, CDR1 LNHDA and CDR2 SQIVND (reference sequence). CDR3 sequence reads: CASKRTGKDQPQHF. The CDR3 bases are TGTGCCAGTAAGAGGACAGGGAAGGATCAGCCCCAGCATTTT.

The chain combines TRBV5-1 with TRBJ2-3; D possibly corresponds to TRBD1 (6 bases). This CDR3 is built from 14 residues. Germline V lookup: CDR1 SGHRS, CDR2 YFSETQ. V was shortened by 4 bases and J by 2 bases, with 11 bases between the two germline ends. The CDR3: CASSQQGFTDTQYF. The DNA of the CDR3 is TGCGCCAGCAGCCAACAGGGATTCACAGATACGCAGTATTTT.

The chain joins TRBV7-3 to TRBJ2-7; TRBD2 might be the D (6 bases). The germline gives CDR1 SGHTA, CDR2 FQGTGA. The CDR3 consists of 16 residues. With 5 bases removed from V and 4 bases from J, the gap between germline ends came to 21 bases. DNA of the CDR3: TGTGCCAGCAGCCGAACGCCGCGGGGCAGGACTTACGAGCAGTACTTC. It specifies CASSRTPRGRTYEQYF. The variable domain in full, with the rest retrieved from reference TRBV7-3 and TRBJ2-7, is GAGVSQTPSNKVTEKGKYVELRCDPISGHTALYWYRQSLGQGPEFLIYFQGTGAADDSGLPNDRFFAVRPEGSVSTLKIQRTERGDSAVYLCASSRTPRGRTYEQYFGPGTRLTVT.

The V call is TRBV29-1, the J call TRBJ1-2, with unresolved D. The CDR3 spans 13 residues. V was cut by 3 bases and J by 3 bases, with 11 bases left in between. The germline V gene has CDR1 SQVTM and CDR2 ANQGSEA. The CDR3 spells CSVDPRGDYGYTF. The CDR3, as DNA: TGCAGCGTTGATCCCCGAGGAGACTATGGCTACACCTTC.

The chain couples TRBV27 to TRBJ2-1, with 13 bases matching TRBD2. V lost 4 bases, J lost 6 bases, and 6 bases stayed unmatched. CDR1 is MNHEY and CDR2 is SMNVEV in the germline V gene (reference sequence). This CDR3 has 16 residues. CDR3 in DNA: TGTGCCAGCAGTTCCCTAACTAGCGGGAGGGCCAATGAGCAGTTCTTC. This translates into CASSSLTSGRANEQFF.

The V call is TRBV29-1, the J call TRBJ1-2; D not certain. Germline CDR1 reads SQVTM; CDR2 reads ANQGSEA. This CDR3 is built from 14 residues. The V end lost 4 bases, the J end lost 0 bases, and 12 bases lay between the germline ends. CDR3 amino acids: CSVALRLTNYGYTF. CDR3 nucleotide sequence: TGCAGCGTTGCACTAAGGCTAACTAACTATGGCTACACCTTC.

V is TRBV19 and J is TRBJ1-1; D is ambiguous. This CDR3 has 14 residues. The V gene lost 1 base and the J gene lost 6 bases, with 12 bases spanning the gap. In germline, CDR1 is LNHDA, CDR2 SQIVND (reference sequence). Here the CDR3 reads CASSIGQVAAEAFF. The CDR3 DNA reads TGTGCCAGTAGTATAGGCCAAGTAGCGGCTGAAGCTTTCTTT.

The CDR3 here is CASSTGTGGYEQYF. The CDR3 DNA sequence: TGTGCCAGTAGTACCGGGACAGGGGGCTACGAGCAGTACTTC. The chain employs TRBV19 and TRBJ2-7, with 11 bases matching TRBD1. This CDR3 comprises 14 residues. Germline CDR1 reads LNHDA; CDR2 reads SQIVND (reference sequence). Trimming cost V 4 bases and J 3 bases; bases outside gene matches: 2.

The chain combines TRBV9 with TRBJ1-6, with TRBD1 matching over 10 bases. The junction had 7 bases not matched to a gene; V was cut back by 2 bases and J by 11 bases. Germline values: CDR1 SGDLS, CDR2 YYNGEE. This CDR3 is built from 15 residues. As DNA, the CDR3 is TGTGCCAGCAGCGTGTCCGGGACAGGGGCTACACCCCTCCACTTT. Its translation: CASSVSGTGATPLHF.

The chain carries TRBV19 and TRBJ1-5, with D possibly matching TRBD1 (6 bases). Germline V gene lookup returns CDR1 LNHDA and CDR2 SQIVND (reference sequence). Between the trimmed V and J ends, which lost 5 bases and 6 bases, there was a span of 20 bases. The CDR3 runs to 16 residues. CDR3 in amino acids: CASSRRQDLMLQPQHF. The CDR3 bases are TGTGCCAGTAGTCGCAGACAGGATTTGATGCTTCAGCCCCAGCATTTT.

This chain connects TRBV6-5 to TRBJ1-2, with D possibly matching TRBD1 (6 bases). Trimming took off 5 bases at V and 4 bases at J, with 14 bases between the two ends. The CDR3 contains 14 residues. Per the germline V gene, CDR1 is MNHEY and CDR2 is SVGAGI. The CDR3 loop reads CASSLTGMGYGYTF. CDR3 DNA sequence: TGTGCCAGCAGTCTCACAGGGATGGGCTATGGCTACACCTTC.

The CDR3 nucleotides read TGTGCCAGCAGCGTAGCTTCAGCGGATTACGAGCAGTACTTC. Translating gives CASSVASADYEQYF. This chain links TRBV9 with TRBJ2-7, with TRBD2 as a possible D gene (5 bases). The length of the CDR3 is 14 residues. V lost 0 bases and J lost 4, with 11 bases in between. The V gene's germline CDR1 is SGDLS and CDR2 YYNGEE. The entire variable domain, with the rest obtained from reference TRBV9 and TRBJ2-7, is as follows: DSGVTQTPKHLITATGQRVTLRCSPRSGDLSVYWYQQSLDQGLQFLIQYYNGEERAKGNILERFSAQQFPDLHSELNLSSLELGDSALYFCASSVASADYEQYFGPGTRLTVT.

This chain connects TRBV7-2 to TRBJ2-6; D not certain. The CDR3 runs to 14 residues. The V gene lost 4 bases and the J gene lost 2 bases, with 6 bases spanning the gap. From germline, CDR1 is SGHTA and CDR2 FQGNSA. The CDR3 bases are TGTGCCAGCAGCTCCCCGGCTGGGGCCAACGTCCTGACTTTC. It encodes CASSSPAGANVLTF.

The chain combines TRBV5-1 with TRBJ2-5; weak D call: TRBD1 (5 bases). CDR3 size: 13 residues. Trimming removed 2 bases from V and 3 bases from J, with 8 bases in between. Germline assignment: CDR1 SGHRS and CDR2 YFSETQ. This CDR3 is CASSFQGEETQYF. In nucleotides, the CDR3 is TGCGCCAGCAGCTTCCAAGGGGAAGAGACCCAGTACTTC.

A single count supports this clone. The chain is built from TRBV4-3 and TRBJ1-3; D is uncertain. Trimming left V 0 bases short and J 4 bases short, with 16 bases between. Germline V CDR1 and CDR2: LGHNA, YSLEER. This CDR3 has 17 amino acids. CDR3 sequence (DNA): TGCGCCAGCAGCCAAGATCCACGTGGAGGGTCGGGAAACACCATATATTTT. It is translated as CASSQDPRGGSGNTIYF.

The CDR3: CASSLSRVSYEQYF. CDR3 in DNA: TGTGCCAGCAGTTTATCCAGGGTCTCCTACGAGCAGTACTTC. The gene calls are TRBV28 and TRBJ2-7; weak D call: TRBD1 (5 bases). Looked up from germline, CDR1 is MDHEN and CDR2 is SYDVKM. Trimming removed 1 base from V and 0 bases from J, with 7 bases in between. The CDR3 extends over 14 amino acids.

The V gene is TRBV11-3, the J gene TRBJ1-1; perhaps TRBD1 as D (5 bases). This CDR3 has 14 residues. CDR1 and CDR2 (germline): SGHNT, YENEEA. V was pared by 5 bases and J by 4 bases, with 14 bases between. The DNA for the CDR3 is TGTGCCAGCAGCGCCATTTGGGGGGTCACTGAAGCTTTCTTT. This sequence encodes CASSAIWGVTEAFF.

This clone was seen only once. This chain links TRBV7-8 with TRBJ2-7, with a possible D match to TRBD2 (6 bases). This CDR3 spans 15 amino acids. V shed 4 bases and J shed 3 bases, with 16 bases lying between them. Germline CDR1 reads SGHVS; CDR2 reads FQNEAQ. The CDR3 DNA is TGTGCCAGCAGCTCCCAGGGTCAGGACTACTACGAGCAGTACTTC. As protein: CASSSQGQDYYEQYF.

The chain carries TRBV6-5 and TRBJ1-6, with D hard to call. The CDR3 extends over 15 amino acids. In germline, CDR1 is MNHEY, CDR2 SVGAGI. The V and J ends lost 7 bases and 3 bases respectively, with 13 bases between them. CDR3 DNA sequence: TGTGCCAGCAAAAAGACGGAGAGCTATAATTCACCCCTCCACTTT. Translating gives CASKKTESYNSPLHF.

The rearrangement links TRBV5-1 to TRBJ2-5, with 11 bases that match TRBD2. J lost 4 bases, V lost 4 bases, and 9 bases had no gene match. Germline values: CDR1 SGHRS, CDR2 YFSETQ. CDR3 length: 16 residues. The CDR3 protein is CASSLGTSGGGETQYF. CDR3 coding DNA: TGCGCCAGCAGCCTAGGGACTAGCGGAGGGGGAGAGACCCAGTACTTC. Full variable domain (outside the CDR3, taken from reference TRBV5-1 and TRBJ2-5): KAGVTQTPRYLIKTRGQQVTLSCSPISGHRSVSWYQQTPGQGLQFLFEYFSETQRNKGNFPGRFSGRQFSNSRSEMNVSTLELGDSALYLCASSLGTSGGGETQYFGPGTRLLVL.

The chain couples TRBV5-6 to TRBJ1-6, with TRBD1 matching over 7 bases. The CDR3 loop spans 14 amino acids. The V gene's germline CDR1 is SGHDT and CDR2 YYEEEE. Trimming removed 4 bases from V and 9 bases from J; junction bases left unmatched: 7. CDR3 coding DNA: TGTGCCAGCAGCGTGACAGGGTTGTTTTCACCCCTCCACTTT. It yields the protein CASSVTGLFSPLHF.

This chain joins TRBV27 and TRBJ1-6; a possible D gene is TRBD1 (6 bases). The CDR3 contains 13 residues. V was pared by 6 bases and J by 9 bases, with 12 bases between. Germline V CDR1 and CDR2: MNHEY, SMNVEV (reference sequence). CDR3: CASRMTGPSPLHF. The DNA of the CDR3 is TGTGCCAGCAGGATGACAGGACCTTCACCCCTCCACTTT.

This rearrangement joins TRBV11-2 to TRBJ2-3, with 8 bases identical to TRBD1. V lost 5 bases, J lost 1 base, and 11 bases stayed unmatched. The CDR3 spans 17 residues. Germline CDR1 and CDR2: SGHAT and FQNNGV. CDR3 in amino acids: CASSPRTGWQGTDTQYF. The CDR3 nucleotides read TGTGCCAGCAGCCCCCGGACAGGGTGGCAAGGCACAGATACGCAGTATTTT.

Only one count was recorded for this clone. This chain uses TRBV5-8 with TRBJ2-7, with D perhaps TRBD1 (6 bases). Trimming cost V 4 bases and J 1 base, with 9 bases left between them. This CDR3 comprises 13 residues. CDR1 SGHTS and CDR2 YDEGEE come from the germline V gene. CDR3 in DNA: TGTGCCAGCAGCCCCGGACAGTCCTACGAGCAGTACTTC. Translating gives CASSPGQSYEQYF.